The clone carrying this T cell receptor beta chain was seen a handful of times. Its antigen is undetermined. These data are taken from a study of T cells after yellow fever vaccination. Trimming took off 2 bases at V and 6 bases at J, with 12 bases between the two ends. CDR3 length: 14 amino acids. CDR1 and CDR2 (germline): SGHDT, YYEEEE. Findings and limits, study-wide: Abundant clonotypes from the bulk population could contaminate FACS-sorted repertoires. Post-booster samples contained most primary-vaccination clones (more than 95% CD4, around 90% CD8).

A 5'RACE template-switching step, the method used to make TCR cDNA, added a universal primer site and UMIs. TCRdb reprocessed the 5' RACE reads via MiXCR and lists one record per CDR3 protein. This table has about 240,000 distinct CDR3 sequences, less than 9% appearing once. The input for sequencing was CD4+ T cells sorted from PBMCs, taken 15 days after the yellow fever booster vaccination. The source of this sequence is a man under 40 who received the YFV17D yellow fever vaccine. The chain uses TRBV5-6 and TRBJ1-3; D perhaps matches TRBD1 (5 bases). The CDR3: CASSFGGDLNTIYF. The CDR3 nucleotides are TGTGCCAGCAGCTTTGGGGGAGACCTAAACACCATATATTTT.